The source of this TCR beta chain is a study of blood T cell repertoires in COVID-19 (dated by TCRdb to 2018 to 2020). About the study as a whole: The collaborator samples originated in the United States, Italy and Spain and spanned the acute and convalescent phases of COVID-19. The prospective study material was composed of cDNA or gDNA derived from T cells, B-cell-depleted T cells, or PBMCs. Subjects who had been exposed to COVID-19, were actively infected with it, or had recovered from it provided the deeply sampled blood TCRbeta repertoires that made up the dataset. The repertoires were made available in a free public database intended to serve as a resource for research on the immune response to SARS-CoV-2. The samples were drawn from the first 160 participants of the ongoing ImmuneRACE study and from 1,254 subjects provided by 6 global collaborators. A de-identified subject ID, COVID-19 status, age in years and sex were almost always included in the sample metadata. Where available, HLA class I and class II types were taken from metadata supplied by the sample provider and were not determined by assay-based typing.

The immunoSEQ Assay, a bias-controlled multiplex PCR, was used to amplify TCRbeta CDR3 regions from genomic DNA. From the authors' description of their analysis: The number of nucleated cells in each sample was estimated from the amplification of reference gene primers within the assay. Sequence reads were collapsed and filtered to measure the absolute abundance of every unique TCRbeta CDR3 rearrangement. Productive Simpson clonality was computed per sample as the square root of Simpson's diversity index over productive rearrangements. The source is immuneACCESS, and TCRdb retained only in-frame sequences with V and J called. Part of the clones is not carried over; for the studies checked, unresolved V genes explain less than half of this, and the remainder is unexplained. From that table come the V and J calls and clone size; the DNA was used to work out D and trimming. This sample lists about 120,000 clones; 65% to 85% were detected once. Approximately 2% of the sample lies in the top ten.

Collaborating institutions collected whole blood in K2EDTA tubes following their own protocols. For TCRbeta analysis, collaborators shipped samples in one of three forms: frozen whole blood, isolated PBMCs, or DNA extracted from either of those sample types. What the study reported, not specific to this receptor: Clinical and demographic metadata were provided uncurated, with the amount varying by source and participant.

Concerning this clone itself: Its antigen target is currently unknown. Base qualities are not at hand, and no much larger clone is one base apart.

CDR3 length: 14 amino acids, cysteine to phenylalanine. The read is trimmed to its CDR3 DNA, 42 bases read in frame from base 1. V is trimmed back by 4 bases and J by 6 bases, and the junction contains 6 bases that no gene match accounts for. CDR1 LGHDT and CDR2 YNNKEL are derived from the germline V gene (reference sequence). The TCR comes from a man in his 70s with acute or convalescent COVID-19. The rearrangement combines TRBV3-1 (or the pseudogene TRBV3-2) with TRBJ1-2, and 9 bases in between align with TRBD1. Sequenced: peripheral blood. The DNA sequence follows: TGTGCCAGCAGCCCAGGGGACAGGGAGGATGGCTACACCTTC. This codes for CASSPGDREDGYTF.